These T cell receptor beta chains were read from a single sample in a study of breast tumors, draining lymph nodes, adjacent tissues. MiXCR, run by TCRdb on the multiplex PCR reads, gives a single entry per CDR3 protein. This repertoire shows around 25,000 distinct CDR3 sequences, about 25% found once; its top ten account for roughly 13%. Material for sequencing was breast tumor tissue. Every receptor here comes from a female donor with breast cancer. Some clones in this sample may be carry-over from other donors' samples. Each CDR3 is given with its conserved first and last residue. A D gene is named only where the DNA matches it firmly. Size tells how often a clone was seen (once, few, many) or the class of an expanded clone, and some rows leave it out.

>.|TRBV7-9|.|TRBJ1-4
CASRDRSLEKLLF
TGTGCCAGCAGAGACCGGAGTCTGGAGAAACTGCTTTTT
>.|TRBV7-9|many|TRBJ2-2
CASSLTAGELFF
TGTGCCAGCAGCTTGACCGCCGGGGAGCTGTTTTTT
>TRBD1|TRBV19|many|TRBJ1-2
CASSTGTGGGYTF
TGTGCCAGTAGTACCGGGACAGGTGGTGGCTACACCTTC
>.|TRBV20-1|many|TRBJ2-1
CRAKGPTSSYNEQFF
TGCAGGGCGAAAGGACCCACCTCCTCCTACAATGAGCAGTTCTTC
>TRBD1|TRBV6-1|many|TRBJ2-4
CASSEAFTGVFAKNIQYF
TGTGCCAGCAGTGAAGCATTTACAGGGGTTTTTGCCAAAAACATTCAGTACTTC
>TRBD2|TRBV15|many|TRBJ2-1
CATHSGRRVDEQFF
TGTGCCACCCATAGCGGGAGGAGGGTTGATGAGCAGTTCTTC
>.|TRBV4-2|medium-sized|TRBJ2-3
CASSRQTNTDTQYF
TGTGCCAGCAGCCGACAGACTAACACAGATACGCAGTATTTT
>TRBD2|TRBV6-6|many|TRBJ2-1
CASSYPSSGDNEQFF
TGTGCCAGCAGTTATCCTTCTAGCGGGGACAATGAGCAGTTCTTC
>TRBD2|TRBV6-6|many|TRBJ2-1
CASGTSGNEQFF
TGTGCCAGCGGGACTAGCGGGAATGAGCAGTTCTTC
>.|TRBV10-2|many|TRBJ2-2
CASSETLGAPGELFF
TGCGCCAGCAGTGAGACACTGGGGGCTCCCGGGGAGCTGTTTTTT